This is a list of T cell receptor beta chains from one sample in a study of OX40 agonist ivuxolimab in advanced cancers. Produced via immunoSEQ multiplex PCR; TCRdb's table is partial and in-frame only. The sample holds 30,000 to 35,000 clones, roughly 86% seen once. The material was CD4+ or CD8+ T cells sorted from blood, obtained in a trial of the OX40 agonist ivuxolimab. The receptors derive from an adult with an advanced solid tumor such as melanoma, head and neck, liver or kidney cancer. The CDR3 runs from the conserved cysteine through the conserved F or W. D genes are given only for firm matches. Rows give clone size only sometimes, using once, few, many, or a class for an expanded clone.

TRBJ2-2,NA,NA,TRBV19,CASSIRWGTGELFF,TGTGCCAGTAGTATTAGATGGGGCACCGGGGAGCTGTTTTTT
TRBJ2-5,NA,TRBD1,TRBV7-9,CASSLTSGQGESETQYF,TGTGCCAGCAGCTTAACATCGGGACAGGGGGAATCAGAGACCCAGTACTTC
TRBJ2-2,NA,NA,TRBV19,CASSIVVGSTGELFF,TGTGCCAGTAGTATAGTAGTCGGATCCACCGGGGAGCTGTTTTTT
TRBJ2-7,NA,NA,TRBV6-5,CASRWGRATYEQYF,TGTGCCAGCAGGTGGGGCAGGGCGACCTACGAGCAGTACTTC
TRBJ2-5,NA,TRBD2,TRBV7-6,CASSKRRGLAGLSETQYF,TGTGCCAGCAGCAAAAGGCGGGGACTAGCGGGACTAAGTGAGACCCAGTACTTC
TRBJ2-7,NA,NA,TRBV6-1,CASRGGQTGTYEQYF,TGTGCCAGCAGGGGGGGGCAGACAGGTACCTACGAGCAGTACTTC
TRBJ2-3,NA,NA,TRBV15,CATSTQGSTDTQYF,TGTGCCACCAGCACCCAGGGGAGCACAGATACGCAGTATTTT
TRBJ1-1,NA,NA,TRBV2,CASSEVGGTEAFF,TGTGCCAGCAGTGAAGTGGGGGGCACTGAAGCTTTCTTT
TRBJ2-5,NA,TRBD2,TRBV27,CASSLSPLAGRETQYF,TGTGCCAGCAGTTTATCGCCACTAGCGGGGCGGGAGACCCAGTACTTC
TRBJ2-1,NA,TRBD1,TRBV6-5,CASSSRTGGSYNEQFF,TGTGCCAGCAGTTCTCGAACAGGGGGCTCATACAATGAGCAGTTCTTC
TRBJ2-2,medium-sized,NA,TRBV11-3,CASSLGVGNTGELFF,TGTGCCAGCAGCTTAGGTGTGGGTAACACCGGGGAGCTGTTTTTT
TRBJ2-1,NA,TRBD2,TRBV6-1,CASSEGRGAGVQFF,TGTGCCAGCAGTGAAGGTAGAGGAGCGGGAGTTCAATTCTTC
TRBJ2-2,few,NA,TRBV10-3,CAISENLSTGELFF,TGTGCCATCAGTGAAAACCTGTCCACCGGGGAGCTGTTTTTT
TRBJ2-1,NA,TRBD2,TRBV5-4,CASSPLTSGRARNEQFF,TGTGCCAGCAGCCCCTTAACTAGCGGGAGGGCCCGGAATGAGCAGTTCTTC
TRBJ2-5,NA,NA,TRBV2,CASSVNFQETQYF,TGTGCCAGCAGTGTTAACTTCCAAGAGACCCAGTACTTC
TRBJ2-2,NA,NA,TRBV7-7,CASSLGLVTGELFF,TGTGCTAGCAGCTTAGGGCTGGTTACCGGGGAGCTGTTTTTT
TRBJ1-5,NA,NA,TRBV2,CASKEVSQTPQHF,TGTGCCAGCAAGGAGGTCAGCCAAACGCCCCAGCATTTT
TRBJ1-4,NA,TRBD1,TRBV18,CASSPGQAATNEKLFF,TGTGCCAGCTCACCGGGACAGGCCGCAACTAATGAAAAACTGTTTTTT
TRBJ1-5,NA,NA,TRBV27,CASRPNGGGNQPQHF,TGTGCCAGCCGCCCGAACGGCGGAGGCAATCAGCCCCAGCATTTT
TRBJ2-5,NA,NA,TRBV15,CATSRWGEQETQYF,TGTGCCACCAGCAGGTGGGGGGAGCAAGAGACCCAGTACTTC
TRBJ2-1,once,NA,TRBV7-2,CASSLSHMAGFSYNEQFF,TGTGCCAGCAGCTTATCCCATATGGCGGGATTCTCCTACAATGAGCAGTTCTTC
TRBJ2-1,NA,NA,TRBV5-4,CASSFDPGAANEQFF,TGTGCCAGCAGCTTCGATCCGGGAGCGGCTAATGAGCAGTTCTTC
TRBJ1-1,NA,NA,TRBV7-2,CASSLLGITNTEAFF,TGTGCCAGCAGCCTCCTCGGGATCACGAACACTGAAGCTTTCTTT
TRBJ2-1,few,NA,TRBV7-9,CASSFVADFNEQFF,TGTGCCAGCAGCTTTGTAGCGGATTTCAATGAGCAGTTCTTC
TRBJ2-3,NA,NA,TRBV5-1,CASSLAKVGDTQYF,TGCGCCAGCAGCTTGGCCAAGGTGGGAGATACGCAGTATTTT
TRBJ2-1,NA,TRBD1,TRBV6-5,CASTRGFLNEQFF,TGTGCCAGCACCAGGGGGTTCCTTAATGAGCAGTTCTTC
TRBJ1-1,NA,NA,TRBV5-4,CASSLEGGRPAFF,TGTGCCAGCAGCTTGGAGGGGGGGCGCCCAGCTTTCTTT
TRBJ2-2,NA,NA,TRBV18,CASSRGQVTGELFF,TGTGCCAGCTCACGCGGACAAGTCACCGGGGAGCTGTTTTTT
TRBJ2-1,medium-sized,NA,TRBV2,CASSINEQFF,TGTGCCAGCAGTATCAATGAGCAGTTCTTC
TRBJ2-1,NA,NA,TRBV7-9,CASSLSGGIRLGEQFF,TGTGCCAGCAGCTTATCCGGCGGGATAAGGCTAGGAGAGCAGTTCTTC
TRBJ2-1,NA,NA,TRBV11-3,CASSLGFLYEQFF,TGTGCCAGCAGCTTAGGTTTCCTCTATGAGCAGTTCTTC
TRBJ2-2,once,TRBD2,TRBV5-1,CASSSSGRGTGELFF,TGCGCCAGCAGTTCAAGCGGGAGAGGGACCGGGGAGCTGTTTTTT
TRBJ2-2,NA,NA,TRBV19,CASSPRSTTNTGELFF,TGTGCCAGTAGTCCTAGGAGCACAACGAACACCGGGGAGCTGTTTTTT
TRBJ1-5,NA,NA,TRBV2,CASSTGYQPQHF,TGTGCCAGCAGTACAGGGTATCAGCCCCAGCATTTT
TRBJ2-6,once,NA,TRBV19,CASSMSSSGANVLTF,TGTGCCAGTAGTATGTCCTCCTCTGGGGCCAACGTCCTGACTTTC
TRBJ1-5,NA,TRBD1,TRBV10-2,CASSDSQGGQPQHF,TGCGCCAGCAGTGATTCACAGGGGGGTCAGCCCCAGCATTTT
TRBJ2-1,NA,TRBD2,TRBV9,CASSVDPYAASGRGEQFF,TGTGCCAGCAGCGTAGACCCATACGCCGCTAGCGGGAGAGGGGAGCAGTTCTTC
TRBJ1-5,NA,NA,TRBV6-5,CASSFDVSNQPQHF,TGTGCCAGCAGTTTTGACGTCAGCAATCAGCCCCAGCATTTT